This section outlines one T cell receptor (beta chain) sequence together with its context. Survey level was the resolution at which the v3.0 immunoSEQ assay ran. Clones were sequenced by immunoSEQ multiplex PCR, and TCRdb holds only the in-frame ones, with some missing. The sample lists under 30,000 clones, roughly 94% occurring once. The CDR3 sequence is 11 residues long. Germline CDR1 reads SNHLY; CDR2 reads FYNNEI. The V end was cut by 6 bases, the J end by 9 bases, with 11 bases between. This sample stems from a study of long-term antiretroviral therapy in people with HIV. This chain joins TRBV2 and TRBJ1-2, with D unclear. This clonotype originated in a man aged 50-60 years with HIV. The sample consisted of unsorted PBMCs, taken 5.3 years after starting antiretroviral therapy. Here the CDR3 reads CASRKTASYTF. DNA of the CDR3: TGTGCCAGCAGGAAGACCGCGAGCTACACCTTC.